This TCR beta chain was sequenced for a study of T cell changes during pregnancy in multiple sclerosis (dated by TCRdb to about 2019). In terms of the full investigation: In women with multiple sclerosis, the researchers looked at how the T cell repertoire shifted as pregnancy progressed.

Library preparation used the immunoSEQ multiplex PCR assay. TCRdb provides this immuneACCESS table in a form limited to in-frame rearrangements. Some clones are lacking; in checked studies, under half of them reflect an unresolved V gene, and why the rest are absent is not known. This sample is represented by 85,000 to 90,000 clones; 94% of them were singletons. Of the sample, over 1.5% falls within the top ten clones. Comments on this clone: Its recognized antigen is unknown. No qualities accompany the bases; no much larger clone lies one base away.

Including the terminal cysteine and phenylalanine, the CDR3 comprises 12 residues. Solely the CDR3 DNA is kept, with 36 bases framed from the first base. The germline V gene sets CDR1 to ENHRY and CDR2 to SYGVKD. The junction carries 6 bases between V and J, which are trimmed by 5 bases and 4 bases respectively. Recombination linked TRBV10-3 to TRBJ1-5; TRBD1 might be the D gene, on 5 matching bases. The sample was peripheral blood, taken after pregnancy. The origin of this receptor is a female donor in good health, enrolled as a control in a pregnancy study. The nucleotide sequence is TGTGCCATCAGTCAGGGTAATCAGCCCCAGCATTTT. The encoded protein is CAISQGNQPQHF.